Reported below is one T cell receptor beta chain. The antigen is unknown. The CDR3 has 13 amino acids. The germline V gene has CDR1 LNHDA and CDR2 SQIVND (reference sequence). V was clipped by 4 bases and J by 7 bases, with 13 bases between them. MiXCR, run by TCRdb on the reads, gives a single entry per CDR3 protein. The sample contains approximately 700,000 distinct CDR3 sequences, under 40% of which appear only once. This entry comes from a study of T cell repertoires in cytomegalovirus infection. Study details: Public TCR beta signatures marked donors with CMV infection and the matching HLA.

Notes on the study in general: The cumulative frequency of public TCR beta families identified carriers of CMV plus the relevant HLA. It was HLA-C-restricted CMV-specific TCR beta clonotypes that dominated the response ex vivo.

The sequenced sample was PBMCs. The TCR sequence derives from a human donor in good health (CMV status not recorded). Some clones in this sample may be carry-over from other donors' samples. V gene TRBV19 combines with J gene TRBJ1-1, with a possible D match to TRBD1 (6 bases). CDR3 nucleotide sequence: TGTGCCAGTAGTACGCGCCGGGACAATGAAGCTTTCTTT. It translates to CASSTRRDNEAFF.